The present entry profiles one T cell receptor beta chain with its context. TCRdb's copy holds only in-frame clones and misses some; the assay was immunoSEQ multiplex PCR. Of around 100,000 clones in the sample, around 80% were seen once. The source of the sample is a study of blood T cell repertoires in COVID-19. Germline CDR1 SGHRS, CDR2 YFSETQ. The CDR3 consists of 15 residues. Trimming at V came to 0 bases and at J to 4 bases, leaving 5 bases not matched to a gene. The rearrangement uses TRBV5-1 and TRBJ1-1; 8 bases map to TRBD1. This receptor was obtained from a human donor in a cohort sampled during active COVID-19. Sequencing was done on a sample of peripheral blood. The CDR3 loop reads CASSLGQGLGTEAFF. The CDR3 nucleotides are TGCGCCAGCAGCTTGGGACAGGGGTTGGGCACTGAAGCTTTCTTT.